A single sample gave rise to the 5 T cell receptor beta chains below, sequenced in a study of T cell responses to AZD1222 COVID-19 vaccine. Profiling relied on immunoSEQ multiplex PCR, and the TCRdb table lists in-frame clones only, not all of them. The data hold over 85,000 clones, with roughly 85% observed a single time. The starting material was peripheral blood, obtained on day 0 of AZD1222 vaccination. The receptors were sampled from an adult in good health.

This clone was found once. The V and J genes are TRBV30 and TRBJ2-1; 8 positions agree with TRBD1. Per germline, CDR1 GTSNPN and CDR2 SVGIG (reference sequence). V gave up 6 bases and J gave up 4 bases; unmatched junction bases: 11. CDR3 length: 15 residues. The CDR3: CACQPGTGPYNEQFF. CDR3 nucleotides: TGTGCCTGCCAGCCCGGGACAGGTCCTTACAATGAGCAGTTCTTC.

This clone appeared once. The chain is built from TRBV7-9 and TRBJ1-5; D not resolved. The CDR3 runs 12 residues. The ends were cut back, 5 bases at V and 7 bases at J, with 9 bases in the middle. The V gene's germline CDR1 is SEHNR and CDR2 FQNEAQ (reference sequence). The CDR3 reads CASSLTEQPQHF. CDR3 sequence (DNA): TGTGCCAGCAGCCTAACGGAACAGCCCCAGCATTTT.

The rearrangement uses TRBV30 and TRBJ2-1; D is undetermined. Trimming shortened V by 2 bases and J by 1 base, and 9 bases separated the two germline ends. The CDR3 covers 14 residues. The germline CDR1 and CDR2 sequences are GTSNPN and SVGIG (reference sequence). CDR3 nucleotide sequence: TGTGCCTGGAGTACCTTTTTATCCTACAATGAGCAGTTCTTC. Its protein product is CAWSTFLSYNEQFF. The variable domain in full, with the rest retrieved from reference TRBV30 and TRBJ2-1, is SQTIHQWPATLVQPVGSPLSLECTVEGTSNPNLYWYRQAAGRGLQLLFYSVGIGQISSEVPQNLSASRPQDRQFILSSKKLLLSDSGFYLCAWSTFLSYNEQFFGPGTRLTVL.

V usage is TRBV5-6 and J usage is TRBJ2-1, with D perhaps TRBD2 (5 bases). The V gene lost 1 base and the J gene lost 6 bases, with 11 bases spanning the gap. Germline CDR1 reads SGHDT; CDR2 reads YYEEEE. CDR3 length: 14 residues. The CDR3 region has the DNA TGTGCCAGCAGCTTGTGGAGGACGGGCAATGAGCAGTTCTTC. Amino acids: CASSLWRTGNEQFF.

The genes are TRBV7-9 and TRBJ1-4; 9 nucleotides line up with TRBD1. The CDR3 is 16 residues long. After removal of 5 bases from V and 5 bases from J, the junction contained 9 bases not matched to a gene. CDR1 and CDR2 (germline): SEHNR, FQNEAQ (reference sequence). The CDR3 reads CASSRSSGTGNEKLFF. CDR3 in DNA: TGTGCCAGCAGCCGATCCTCCGGGACAGGGAATGAAAAACTGTTTTTT.